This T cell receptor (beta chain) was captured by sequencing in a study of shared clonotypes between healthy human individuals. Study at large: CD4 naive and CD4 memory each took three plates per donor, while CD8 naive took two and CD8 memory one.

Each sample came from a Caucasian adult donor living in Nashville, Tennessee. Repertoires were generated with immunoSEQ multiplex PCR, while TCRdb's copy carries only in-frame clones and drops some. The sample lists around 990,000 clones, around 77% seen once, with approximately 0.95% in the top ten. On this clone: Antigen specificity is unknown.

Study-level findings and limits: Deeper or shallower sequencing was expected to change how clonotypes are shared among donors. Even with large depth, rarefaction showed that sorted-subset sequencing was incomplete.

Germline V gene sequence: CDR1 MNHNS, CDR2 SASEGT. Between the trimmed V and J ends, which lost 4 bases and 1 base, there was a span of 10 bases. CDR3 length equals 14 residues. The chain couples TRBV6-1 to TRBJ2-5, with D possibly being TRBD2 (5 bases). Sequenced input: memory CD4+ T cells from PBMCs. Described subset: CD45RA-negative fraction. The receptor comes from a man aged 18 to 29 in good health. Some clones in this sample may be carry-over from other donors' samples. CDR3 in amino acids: CASSAERFQETQYF. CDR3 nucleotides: TGTGCCAGCAGTGCCGAGCGGTTCCAAGAGACCCAGTACTTC.